The source of this T cell receptor beta chain is a study of regulatory T cells in long-lasting Graves disease. This clonotype occurred many times. Its antigen is unidentified. CDR3 regions were amplified by Arm-PCR using iRepertoire HTBI primers to build TCR beta libraries. TCRdb analysed the multiplex PCR reads with MiXCR anew, one entry per CDR3 protein. The sample has 450,000 to 600,000 distinct CDR3 sequences; around 16% are singletons. As to time point: newly diagnosed GD, antithyroid drugs for less than 3 months. Construction of the TCR library relied on RNA isolated from PBMCs. Germline CDR1 MDHEN, CDR2 SYDVKM. The CDR3 loop spans 14 amino acids. The junction had 6 bases not matched to a gene; V was cut back by 4 bases and J by 6 bases. Notes on the study in general: Less diverse TCR repertoires were seen in persistent Graves' patients than in newly diagnosed ones. Under persistent disease, TRBV28, TRBJ1-2 and TRBJ2-5 were used preferentially.

This sample was also put to use in a study of T cells in Graves' hyperthyroidism and ophthalmopathy.

This TCR derives from a man in his forties or fifties with Graves disease. The sample was peripheral blood mononuclear cells (PBMCs), taken at new diagnosis, from a patient treated with antithyroid drugs. The chain is built from TRBV28 and TRBJ2-1, with TRBD1 matching 7 bases. DNA of the CDR3: TGTGCCAGCAGTTCTGGGACAGCGAGCAATGAGCAGTTCTTC. Protein sequence: CASSSGTASNEQFF. The full variable domain, rest sourced from reference TRBV28 and TRBJ2-1, is DVKVTQSSRYLVKRTGEKVFLECVQDMDHENMFWYRQDPGLGLRLIYFSYDVKMKEKGDIPEGYSVSREKKERFSLILESASTNQTSMYLCASSSGTASNEQFFGPGTRLTVL.